This T cell receptor beta chain was recovered during a study of neurological immune-mediated disorders. Study-wide points: The absence of shared CDR3 amino acid sequences among expanded clones across subjects suggests private repertoires in all groups.

This clonotype was seen repeatedly, ten times or more. Its target is unknown. With 10-nucleotide random UMIs, 5'RACE was used to make the cDNA. A single record per CDR3 protein comes from TCRdb applying MiXCR to the 5' RACE reads. The sample carries about 62,000 distinct CDR3 sequences, roughly 4% recorded once. V lost 8 bases, J lost 15 bases, and 14 bases stayed unmatched. The CDR3 contains 13 residues. CDR1 MGHDK and CDR2 SYGVNS come from the germline V gene. The TCR sequence derives from a woman aged 50 to 60 with multiple sclerosis. V gene TRBV25-1 combines with J gene TRBJ2-1; 9 bases are shared with TRBD2. The source material was PBMCs. The CDR3 DNA is TGTGCCAGCGCCGATCGGTTAGCGGGAGTTCTGTTCTTC. It translates to CASADRLAGVLFF.